Listed here are 10 T cell receptor beta chains from one sample, sequenced in a study of CD8 T cells in Susac syndrome. RNA in amounts of about 0.5 to 1 ug was reverse transcribed with random hexamers. TCRdb processed the immunoSEQ multiplex PCR reads anew with MiXCR; each CDR3 protein has one entry. Of some 140,000 distinct CDR3 sequences listed, around 91% are singletons. The source material was CD8+ T cells from PBMCs. These receptors were collected from a human donor with multiple sclerosis.

The chain has TRBV13 and TRBJ2-3; TRBD2 agrees at 13 bases. V dropped 3 bases and J dropped 5; count of bases not matched to a gene: 5. The CDR3 is 16 residues long. Germline-derived CDR1 and CDR2 are PRHDT and FYEKMQ (reference sequence). CDR3 coding DNA: TGTGCCAGCAGCTTTTGGACTAGCGGGAGACAAGATACGCAGTATTTT. Translating it yields CASSFWTSGRQDTQYF.

The CDR3 spells CASRSGPAFATDTQYF. The DNA of the CDR3 is TGTGCCAGCAGGAGTGGACCGGCCTTCGCCACAGATACGCAGTATTTT. The rearrangement uses TRBV27 and TRBJ2-3; D is unclear. The CDR3 is 16 amino acids. CDR1 MNHEY and CDR2 SMNVEV come from the germline V gene (reference sequence). The ends were cut back, 6 bases at V and 2 bases at J, with 18 bases in the middle.

The rearrangement uses TRBV19 and TRBJ2-1; TRBD1 might be the D (5 bases). V dropped 3 bases and J dropped 6 bases, with 9 bases sitting between them. Germline loops: CDR1 LNHDA, CDR2 SQIVND (reference sequence). The CDR3 sequence is 13 residues long. In DNA form, the CDR3 reads TGTGCCAGTAGTATCGGACATCCCAATGAGCAGTTCTTC. Translated, it gives CASSIGHPNEQFF.

J is TRBJ2-1 and V is TRBV27; weak D call: TRBD2 (6 bases). The CDR3 loop spans 14 amino acids. V lost 2 bases to trimming and J lost 9 bases, with 14 bases between them. Looked up from germline, CDR1 is MNHEY and CDR2 is SMNVEV (reference sequence). CDR3 coding DNA: TGTGCCAGCAGTTTACCGGGAGCCCCGGGTGAGCAGTTCTTC. Amino acid sequence: CASSLPGAPGEQFF.

The chain employs TRBV19 and TRBJ2-1; perhaps TRBD2 as D (5 bases). Germline CDR1 LNHDA, CDR2 SQIVND (reference sequence). The CDR3 is made up of 16 amino acids. Trimming cost V 1 base and J 3 bases, with 13 bases left between them. The CDR3, as DNA: TGTGCCAGTAGTATAGTTGGACTCTCTAACTACAATGAGCAGTTCTTC. As protein: CASSIVGLSNYNEQFF.

The sample holds a few counts of this clonotype. The J gene is TRBJ2-7, the V gene TRBV5-4; TRBD1 aligns across 7 bases. The CDR3 runs 16 residues. V gave up 4 bases and J gave up 2 bases; unmatched junction bases: 12. Per the germline V gene, CDR1 is SGHNT and CDR2 is YYREEE (reference sequence). CDR3 sequence: CASSPGWDSNTYEQYF. The DNA for the CDR3 is TGTGCCAGCAGCCCAGGTTGGGACAGTAATACCTACGAGCAGTACTTC.

The chain recombines TRBV6-2 or TRBV6-3 with TRBJ2-7, with D tentatively TRBD2 (5 bases). The CDR3 sequence is 13 residues long. V lost 0 bases, J lost 4 bases, and 7 bases lay in between. Looked up from germline, CDR1 is MNHEY and CDR2 is SVGEGT. Here the CDR3 DNA reads TGTGCCAGCAGTTACTCGAGGGATTACGAGCAGTACTTC. Translated: CASSYSRDYEQYF.

This rearrangement joins TRBV16 to TRBJ1-5, with TRBD1 matching 7 bases. Germline-derived CDR1 and CDR2 are KGHSY and FQNENV. The CDR3 has 18 amino acids. Trimming cost V 2 bases and J 4 bases; bases outside gene matches: 14. The CDR3 DNA reads TGTGCCAGCAGCCAAATCGGGGGAGACAGGGACGGGAATCAGCCCCAGCATTTT. Translation gives CASSQIGGDRDGNQPQHF.

The V and J genes are TRBV12-3 or TRBV12-4 and TRBJ2-3; 9 positions match TRBD2. The CDR3 sequence is 15 residues long. Trimming took 2 bases from V and 8 from J; bases not matched to a gene: 8. In nucleotides, the CDR3 is TGTGCCAGCAGTTTACCCGCGGGAGGGCCGGGTACGCAGTATTTT. It yields the protein CASSLPAGGPGTQYF.

This chain uses TRBV19 with TRBJ2-7; 7 nucleotides line up with TRBD1. V dropped 3 bases and J dropped 1; count of bases not matched to a gene: 6. CDR3 size: 15 residues. Germline V lookup: CDR1 LNHDA, CDR2 SQIVND (reference sequence). The DNA for the CDR3 is TGTGCCAGTAGTATGATATTGGGACAGTCCTACGAGCAGTACTTC. Its protein is CASSMILGQSYEQYF.